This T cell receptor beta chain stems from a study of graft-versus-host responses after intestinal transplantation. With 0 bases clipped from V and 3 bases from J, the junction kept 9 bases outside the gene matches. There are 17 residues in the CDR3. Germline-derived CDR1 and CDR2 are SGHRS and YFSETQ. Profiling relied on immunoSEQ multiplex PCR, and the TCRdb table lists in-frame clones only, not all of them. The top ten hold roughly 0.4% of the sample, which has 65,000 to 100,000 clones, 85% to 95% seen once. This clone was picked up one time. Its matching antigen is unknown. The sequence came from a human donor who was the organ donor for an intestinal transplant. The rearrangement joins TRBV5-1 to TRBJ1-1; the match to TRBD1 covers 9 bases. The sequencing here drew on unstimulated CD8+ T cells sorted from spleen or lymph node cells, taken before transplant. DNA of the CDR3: TGCGCCAGCAGCTTGGGGGACAGGGTGATGGGGGACACTGAAGCTTTCTTT. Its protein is CASSLGDRVMGDTEAFF.